These 8 T cell receptor beta chains were sequenced from one sample in a study of kidney transplant recipient with SARS-CoV-2 infection. A single record per CDR3 protein comes from TCRdb applying MiXCR to the reads. The table records about 240,000 distinct CDR3 sequences, 29% of them present only once. Sample: a blood sample, taken at baseline and around day 110 from a kidney transplant recipient. All receptors derive from a young adult male patient who had COVID-19 and was a kidney transplant recipient. Some T cells may have originated in the graft donor.

This clonotype occurred a few times. Written as DNA, the CDR3 is TGCAGTGCTAGAGAGACGGGACACGAGACCCAGTACTTC. Residues: CSARETGHETQYF. The chain employs TRBV20-1 and TRBJ2-5; a possible D gene is TRBD1 (6 bases). Trimming took off 0 bases at V and 5 bases at J, with 10 bases between the two ends. The CDR3 is 13 residues long. The germline CDR1 and CDR2 sequences are DFQATT and SNEGSKA (reference sequence).

This clonotype was seen at least ten times. J is TRBJ1-2 and V is TRBV28; D call uncertain. V was cut by 4 bases and J by 2 bases, with 5 bases left in between. The CDR3 consists of 12 residues. Germline V gene sequence: CDR1 MDHEN, CDR2 SYDVKM. CDR3 nucleotide sequence: TGTGCCAGCAGTTCAAACAACTATGGCTACACCTTC. It yields the protein CASSSNNYGYTF.

As for this clonotype: One end of the junction varies from germline; a read error may be responsible. The J gene is TRBJ2-3, the V gene TRBV5-8, with 7 bases identical to TRBD1. Germline V CDR1 and CDR2: SGHTS, YDEGEE. The CDR3 extends over 15 amino acids. This chain's CDR3 is CASGTGTASTDTRYF. The CDR3, as DNA: TGTGCCAGCGGGACCGGGACAGCCTCCACAGATACGCGGTATTTT.

Ten or more counts support this clonotype. The V and J genes are TRBV4-1 and TRBJ1-5, with D uncertain. V lost 0 bases and J lost 2, with 11 bases in between. Per the germline V gene, CDR1 is MGHRA and CDR2 is YSYEKL. CDR3 size: 16 residues. The CDR3 sequence: CASSQDFGQRNQPQHF. The CDR3 DNA is TGCGCCAGCAGCCAAGATTTCGGCCAGCGCAATCAGCCCCAGCATTTT.

About this clonotype itself: A much larger clone is a single base away; this may be a read error. The rearrangement joins TRBV10-3 to TRBJ1-4, with D maybe TRBD1 (5 bases). Germline assignment: CDR1 ENHRY and CDR2 SYGVKD. The germline V and J ends were trimmed by 8 bases and 4 bases, with 17 bases remaining between them. The CDR3 length is 15 residues. The CDR3 is CAIDPGTADNEKLFF. The CDR3 nucleotides are TGTGCCATCGATCCCGGGACGGCCGATAATGAAAAACTGTTTTTT.

This clonotype was seen at least ten times. The rearrangement joins TRBV11-2 to TRBJ2-1, with a possible D match to TRBD2 (9 bases). Trimming took 5 bases from V and 1 from J, leaving 24 bases between them. Germline CDR1 and CDR2: SGHAT and FQNNGV. The CDR3 runs 19 residues. In nucleotides, the CDR3 is TGTGCCAGCAGCCCCGGCAGGGGGCGGGAGGGTCCTTCCTACAATGAGCAGTTCTTC. Its protein product is CASSPGRGREGPSYNEQFF. The complete variable domain, with remaining parts taken from reference TRBV11-2 and TRBJ2-1, reads EAGVAQSPRYKIIEKRQSVAFWCNPISGHATLYWYQQILGQGPKLLIQFQNNGVVDDSQLPKDRFSAERLKGVDSTLKIQPAKLEDSAVYLCASSPGRGREGPSYNEQFFGPGTRLTVL.

On this clonotype itself: A much larger clone differs by one base, so this may be a read error. The rearrangement uses TRBV3-1 and TRBJ2-1; tentatively, D is TRBD1 (6 bases). Germline V gives CDR1 LGHDT, CDR2 YNNKEL (reference sequence). This CDR3 is 15 amino acids long. The CDR3 sequence is CASSQDGNRVNEQLF. CDR3 coding DNA: TGTGCCAGCAGCCAAGACGGCAACAGGGTAAATGAGCAGCTCTTC.

This clonotype has at least ten counts. The chain joins TRBV5-1 to TRBJ1-1; TRBD1 aligns across 12 bases. Germline V gene lookup returns CDR1 SGHRS and CDR2 YFSETQ. The CDR3 consists of 16 residues. V lost 4 bases, J lost 10 bases, and 14 bases stayed unmatched. Here the CDR3 DNA reads TGCGCCAGCAGCGTGGGGGGCACCGGGACAGGGGGCTTAGCTTTCTTT. The encoded protein is CASSVGGTGTGGLAFF.